This T cell receptor (beta chain) stems from a study of blood T cell repertoires in COVID-19. Study summary: T cells, B-cell-depleted T cells, or PBMCs supplied cDNA or gDNA.

Original methodology: Reference gene primer amplification gave nucleated cell count estimates. Libraries were prepared by immunoSEQ multiplex PCR; TCRdb keeps only in-frame clonotypes and omits some of them. V and J calls and clone size follow that table, whereas D and trimming were derived from the DNA. The top ten hold roughly 4.3% of the sample, which has around 130,000 clones, 82% seen once. V was pared by 5 bases and J by 5 bases, with 6 bases of the junction left unmatched. CDR1 is SGHNT, CDR2 YENEEA, per germline. This CDR3 region has 14 residues. The source is a woman between 65 and 79 years old with acute or convalescent COVID-19. The rearrangement joins TRBV11-3 to TRBJ2-5; 9 bases line up with TRBD2. Sequenced sample: peripheral blood. Here the CDR3 reads CASSRRGGLETQYF. The CDR3 nucleotides are TGTGCCAGCAGCCGGCGGGGGGGCCTTGAGACCCAGTACTTC.